This T cell receptor beta chain was sequenced for a study of molecular identifiers for immune sequencing clone quantification. This clonotype was recorded a few times. Previously described methods with listed TCR primers produced the bulk TCR libraries. TCRdb recomputed calls from the PCR reads with MiXCR, one row per CDR3 protein. The repertoire holds 490,000 or so distinct CDR3 sequences, with about 20% as singletons. CDR3 size: 13 residues. The germline V and J ends were trimmed by 0 bases and 4 bases, with 5 bases remaining between them. Per germline, CDR1 PRHDT and CDR2 FYEKMQ (reference sequence).

This sequence originates from a human donor in good health. Some libraries in this study had Jurkat cell RNA spiked in. The sample consisted of naive CD8+ T cells from blood, with Jurkat cell RNA spiked in. Documented subset: FACS-sorted CD8+CD4-CCR7+CD45RA+ naive T cells. This chain links TRBV13 with TRBJ2-3; no reliable D call. The CDR3 region has the DNA TGTGCCAGCAGCTTAGGCAACGCAGATACGCAGTATTTT. It translates to CASSLGNADTQYF.